This TCR beta chain was captured by sequencing in a study of beta chain features in type 1 diabetes. Study results and caveats: Moderately but significantly shorter TCRB CDR3s were found in Type 1 diabetes patients in all four CD4+ subsets.

The V gene lost 3 bases and the J gene lost 4 bases, with 6 bases spanning the gap. The CDR3 is 12 residues long. Germline CDR1 reads SNHLY; CDR2 reads FYNNEI. TCRB transcripts that were expressed got sequenced, as all of the isolated RNA had been reverse transcribed. Method: immunoSEQ multiplex PCR; TCRdb's copy keeps in-frame clones and lacks some. The table includes 680,000 or so clones, over 10% detected once. As concerns this clone: Its cognate antigen is unknown.

This receptor was obtained from a man in his late teens or twenties with type 1 diabetes. Specimen: naive CD4+ T cells from blood. This chain connects TRBV2 to TRBJ2-5; the D is unclear. As DNA, the CDR3 is TGTGCCAGCAGTGATGTAGGAGAGACCCAGTACTTC. It encodes CASSDVGETQYF.